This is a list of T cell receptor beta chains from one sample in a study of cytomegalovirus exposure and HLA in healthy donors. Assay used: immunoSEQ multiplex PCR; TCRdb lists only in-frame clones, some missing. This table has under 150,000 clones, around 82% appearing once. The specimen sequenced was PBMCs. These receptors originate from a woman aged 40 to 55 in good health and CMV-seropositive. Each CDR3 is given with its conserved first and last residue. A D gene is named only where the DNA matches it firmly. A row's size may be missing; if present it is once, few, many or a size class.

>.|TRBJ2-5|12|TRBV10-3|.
CAISGQQATQYF
TGTGCCATCAGTGGACAGCAGGCCACCCAGTACTTC
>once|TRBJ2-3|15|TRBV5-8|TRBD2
CASSRLAGRTDTQYF
TGTGCCAGCAGTAGACTAGCGGGACGCACAGATACGCAGTATTTT
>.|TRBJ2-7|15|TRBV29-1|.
CSAFLGENTAYEQYF
TGCAGCGCTTTCCTTGGAGAGAATACGGCCTACGAGCAGTACTTC
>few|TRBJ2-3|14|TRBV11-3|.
CASSPARGGDTQYF
TGTGCCAGCAGCCCCGCCCGGGGAGGAGATACGCAGTATTTT
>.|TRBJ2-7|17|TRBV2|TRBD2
CASSYHQLAGGSYEQYF
TGTGCCAGCAGCTACCATCAACTAGCGGGAGGGTCCTACGAGCAGTACTTC
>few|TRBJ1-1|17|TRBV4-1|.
CASSQDRGIVGNTEAFF
TGCGCCAGCAGCCAAGACAGGGGCATAGTTGGGAACACTGAAGCTTTCTTT
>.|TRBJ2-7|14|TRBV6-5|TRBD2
CASSSASGYYEQYF
TGTGCCAGCAGTTCCGCTAGCGGATACTACGAGCAGTACTTC
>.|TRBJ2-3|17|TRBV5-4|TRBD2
CASSPPGLAGGTDTQYF
TGTGCCAGCAGCCCTCCGGGACTAGCGGGCGGCACAGATACGCAGTATTTT
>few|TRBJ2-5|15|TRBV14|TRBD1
CASSQQATGRETQYF
TGTGCCAGCAGCCAACAAGCGACAGGGAGAGAGACCCAGTACTTC
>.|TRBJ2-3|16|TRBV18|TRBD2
CASSPPGGASTDTQYF
TGTGCCAGCTCACCACCGGGAGGGGCAAGCACAGATACGCAGTATTTT
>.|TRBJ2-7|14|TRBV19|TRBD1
CASSIPTGGHEQYF
TGTGCCAGTAGTATCCCGACAGGGGGCCACGAGCAGTACTTC
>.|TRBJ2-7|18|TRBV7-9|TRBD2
CASSLVRDIAGASYEQYF
TGTGCCAGCAGCTTAGTAAGGGATATAGCGGGAGCGTCCTACGAGCAGTACTTC
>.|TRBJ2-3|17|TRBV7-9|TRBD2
CASSLESLAGLTDTQYF
TGTGCCAGCAGCTTAGAGAGTCTAGCGGGACTCACAGATACGCAGTATTTT
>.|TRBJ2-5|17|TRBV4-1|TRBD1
CASSRDRGNRLQETQYF
TGCGCCAGCAGCCGGGACAGGGGGAATAGACTCCAAGAGACCCAGTACTTC
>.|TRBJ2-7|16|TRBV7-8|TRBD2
CASSLWGGENFYEQYF
TGTGCCAGCAGCCTTTGGGGAGGGGAGAACTTCTACGAGCAGTACTTC
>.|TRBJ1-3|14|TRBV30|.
CAWGTGFSGNTIYF
TGTGCCTGGGGTACGGGGTTTTCTGGAAACACCATATATTTT
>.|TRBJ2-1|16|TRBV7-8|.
CASSLADYSSYNEQFF
TGTGCCAGCAGCTTAGCAGACTATAGCTCCTACAATGAGCAGTTCTTC
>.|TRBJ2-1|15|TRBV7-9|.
CASSLVQGTVDEQFF
TGTGCCAGCAGCTTAGTCCAGGGAACGGTTGATGAGCAGTTCTTC
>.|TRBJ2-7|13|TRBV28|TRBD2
CASSFSSGATGYF
TGTGCCAGCAGTTTCAGTAGCGGGGCCACGGGGTACTTC
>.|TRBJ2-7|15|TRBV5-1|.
CASKPGTAGTYEQYF
TGCGCCAGCAAACCGGGGACGGCGGGGACCTACGAGCAGTACTTC
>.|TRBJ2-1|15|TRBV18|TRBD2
CASSPGSGGNNEQFF
TGTGCCAGCTCACCTGGAAGCGGGGGGAACAATGAGCAGTTCTTC
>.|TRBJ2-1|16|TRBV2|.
CASSIARPSSYNEQFF
TGTGCCAGCAGTATTGCCAGGCCGAGCTCCTACAATGAGCAGTTCTTC
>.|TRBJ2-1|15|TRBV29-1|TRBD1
CSVEDRAGGYNEQFF
TGCAGCGTTGAAGATCGGGCAGGGGGCTACAATGAGCAGTTCTTC
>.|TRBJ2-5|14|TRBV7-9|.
CASSSSQGEETQYF
TGTGCCAGCAGCTCGTCACAGGGTGAGGAGACCCAGTACTTC
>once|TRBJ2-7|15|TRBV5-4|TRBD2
CASSLQEAGRYEQYF
TGTGCCAGCAGCTTACAGGAAGCGGGACGCTACGAGCAGTACTTC
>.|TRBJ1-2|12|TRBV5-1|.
CASRTDNYGYTF
TGCGCCAGCCGGACAGACAACTATGGCTACACCTTC
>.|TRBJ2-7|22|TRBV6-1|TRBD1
CASSEPHHKEGDRGAASYEQYF
TGTGCCAGCAGTGAACCCCATCATAAGGAAGGCGACAGGGGGGCCGCCTCCTACGAGCAGTACTTC
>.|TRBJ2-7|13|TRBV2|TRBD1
CASREDRGNEQYF
TGTGCCAGCAGGGAAGACAGGGGGAACGAGCAGTACTTC
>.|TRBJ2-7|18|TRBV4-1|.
CASSQVVGGRWTSYEQYF
TGCGCCAGCAGCCAAGTAGTGGGGGGGCGATGGACTTCCTACGAGCAGTACTTC
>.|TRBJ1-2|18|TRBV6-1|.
CASSEASNREGGNYGYTF
TGTGCCAGCAGTGAAGCGTCTAACAGGGAGGGAGGTAACTATGGCTACACCTTC
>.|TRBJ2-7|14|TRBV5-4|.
CASSLRQQGGEQYF
TGTGCCAGCAGCTTGCGTCAACAGGGTGGCGAGCAGTACTTC
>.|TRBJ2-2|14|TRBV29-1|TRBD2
CSVTRRREDGELFF
TGCAGCGTGACTAGGCGGCGGGAGGACGGGGAGCTGTTTTTT